This is a list of T cell receptor beta chains from one sample in a study of blood T cell repertoires in COVID-19. Assay used: immunoSEQ multiplex PCR; TCRdb lists only in-frame clones, some missing. The profile shows 200,000 to 250,000 clones, about 86% of them singletons. Source material: PBMCs or T cells enriched from blood (not recorded which). The receptors were gathered from a woman in her 40s with acute COVID-19. Both conserved end residues are part of each CDR3. Each record gives: CDR3 length, V gene, clone size, D gene, J gene, CDR3 protein, CDR3 DNA. The D gene is left open where the match is weak. The size field is filled for only some rows; it gives once, few, many or a size class.

13	TRBV19	.	.	TRBJ1-2	CASHGGRRAGYTF	TGTGCCAGCCACGGGGGAAGGCGGGCCGGCTACACCTTC
15	TRBV6-2/TRBV6-3	few	TRBD2	TRBJ2-3	CASSPGTSDSDTQYF	TGTGCCAGCAGCCCCGGGACTAGCGATTCAGATACGCAGTATTTT
13	TRBV4-3	once	.	TRBJ1-1	CASSQDGTRGAFF	TGCGCCAGCAGCCAAGATGGGACGAGGGGGGCTTTCTTT
13	TRBV5-4	.	.	TRBJ1-3	CASRRQDGNTIYF	TGTGCCAGCAGAAGACAGGACGGAAACACCATATATTTT
15	TRBV7-8	.	TRBD1	TRBJ2-1	CASSLTGGSYNEQFF	TGTGCCAGCAGCTTGACAGGGGGCTCCTACAATGAGCAGTTCTTC
15	TRBV18	few	TRBD2	TRBJ2-1	CASSPGGTSYNEQFF	TGTGCCAGCTCACCCGGGGGGACTAGCTACAATGAGCAGTTCTTC
17	TRBV9	.	.	TRBJ2-2	CASSVRGASPNTGELFF	TGTGCCAGCAGCGTACGGGGGGCCTCCCCTAACACCGGGGAGCTGTTTTTT
15	TRBV5-6	few	TRBD1	TRBJ2-5	CASRRTGGDLETQYF	TGTGCCAGCAGAAGGACAGGGGGCGATTTGGAGACCCAGTACTTC
14	TRBV7-3	.	.	TRBJ2-3	CASSPNTGRLTQYF	TGTGCCAGCAGCCCGAACACAGGGCGTTTAACGCAGTATTTT
13	TRBV7-2	.	.	TRBJ1-2	CASSLGPIYGYTF	TGTGCCAGCAGCTTGGGGCCGATCTATGGCTACACCTTC
15	TRBV6-1	.	TRBD1	TRBJ1-1	CASSEPGQGTTEAFF	TGTGCCAGCAGTGAACCCGGACAGGGGACCACTGAAGCTTTCTTT
16	TRBV7-6	.	TRBD2	TRBJ2-1	CASSFASGGAYNEQFF	TGTGCCAGCAGCTTTGCTAGCGGGGGGGCCTATAATGAGCAGTTCTTC
17	TRBV6-1	few	.	TRBJ1-3	CASSEAPLTVSGNTIYF	TGTGCCAGCAGTGAAGCCCCCCTGACAGTCTCTGGAAACACCATATATTTT
16	TRBV7-2	.	TRBD2	TRBJ2-5	CASSLAASGGRKTQYF	TGTGCCAGCAGCTTAGCAGCTAGCGGGGGTAGGAAGACCCAGTACTTC
14	TRBV2	.	.	TRBJ1-6	CASSEFRYGSPLHF	TGTGCCAGCAGTGAATTCCGATACGGTTCACCCCTCCACTTT
15	TRBV5-5	.	TRBD1	TRBJ1-1	CASSLVTGGRAEAFF	TGTGCCAGCAGCTTAGTCACAGGGGGCAGGGCTGAAGCTTTCTTT
14	TRBV19	.	TRBD1	TRBJ1-5	CASSIGTVPRSQHF	TGTGCCAGTAGTATCGGGACAGTGCCCCGGTCCCAGCATTTT
15	TRBV9	.	.	TRBJ2-1	CASSVDLSSYNEQFF	TGTGCCAGCAGCGTAGACTTAAGCTCCTACAATGAGCAGTTCTTC
13	TRBV7-2	.	.	TRBJ1-1	CASSSTLNTEAFF	TGTGCCAGCAGCAGCACCTTAAACACTGAAGCTTTCTTT
17	TRBV5-1	few	.	TRBJ1-6	CASSGLGLQEHSSPLHF	TGCGCCAGCAGCGGTCTAGGACTCCAGGAACATAGTTCACCCCTCCACTTT
14	TRBV2	.	TRBD1	TRBJ1-2	CASRDRGPNYGYTF	TGTGCCAGCAGAGACAGGGGACCCAACTATGGCTACACCTTC
15	TRBV5-1	.	TRBD2	TRBJ2-5	CASSLGSGGKETQYF	TGCGCCAGCAGCTTGGGTAGCGGGGGAAAAGAGACCCAGTACTTC
16	TRBV9	.	TRBD2	TRBJ2-5	CASSESAGAPGETQYF	TGTGCCAGCAGCGAGTCAGCGGGGGCCCCTGGAGAGACCCAGTACTTC
15	TRBV21-1	once	.	TRBJ1-1	CASSKDREIYTEAFF	TGTGCCAGCAGCAAGGATAGGGAGATCTACACTGAAGCTTTCTTT
14	TRBV11-3	.	.	TRBJ2-5	CASSLDASTETQYF	TGTGCCAGCAGCTTAGATGCTAGCACGGAGACCCAGTACTTC